The TCR beta chain described here comes from a study of blood T cell repertoires in COVID-19. Study overall: The United States, Italy and Spain provided the acute and convalescent COVID-19 samples.

In the authors' methods: Nucleated cell number was recorded as an estimate derived from reference gene primer amplification. TCRdb's table, derived via immunoSEQ multiplex PCR, lists solely in-frame clones and lacks some. The V and J calls and the clone size are those of that table, but D and trimming were determined from the DNA. The sample includes about 170,000 clones, around four fifths of them seen just once. Germline V CDR1 and CDR2: WNHNN, SYGVQD (reference sequence). The CDR3 consists of 13 residues. Trimming removed 5 bases from V and 3 bases from J; junction bases left unmatched: 2. The specimen was PBMCs or T cells enriched from blood (not recorded which). This chain uses TRBV10-1 with TRBJ2-7; 9 bases align to TRBD2. This clonotype originated in a woman between 50 and 59 years old in a cohort exposed to, infected with or recovered from COVID-19 (not recorded which). The CDR3 is CASSPSGDYEQYF. The CDR3 DNA reads TGCGCCAGCAGTCCTAGCGGGGACTACGAGCAGTACTTC.